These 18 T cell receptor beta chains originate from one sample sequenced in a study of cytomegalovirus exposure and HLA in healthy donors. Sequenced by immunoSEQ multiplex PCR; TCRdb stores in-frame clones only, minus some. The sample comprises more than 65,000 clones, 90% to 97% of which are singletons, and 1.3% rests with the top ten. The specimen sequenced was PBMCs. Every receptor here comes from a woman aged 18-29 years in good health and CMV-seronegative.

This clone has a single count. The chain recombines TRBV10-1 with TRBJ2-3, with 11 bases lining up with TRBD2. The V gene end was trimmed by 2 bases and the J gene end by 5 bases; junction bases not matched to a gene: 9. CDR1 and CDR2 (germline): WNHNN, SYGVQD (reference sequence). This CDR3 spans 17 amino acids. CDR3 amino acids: CASSEVARLAGLDTQYF. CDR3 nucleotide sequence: TGCGCCAGCAGTGAGGTGGCCAGACTAGCGGGATTAGATACGCAGTATTTT.

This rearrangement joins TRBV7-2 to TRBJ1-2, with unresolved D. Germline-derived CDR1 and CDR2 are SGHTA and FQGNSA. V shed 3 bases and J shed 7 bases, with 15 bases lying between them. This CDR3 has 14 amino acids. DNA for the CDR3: TGTGCCAGCAGCTTCGGGTCGGTAGGACTTGGCTACACCTTC. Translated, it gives CASSFGSVGLGYTF.

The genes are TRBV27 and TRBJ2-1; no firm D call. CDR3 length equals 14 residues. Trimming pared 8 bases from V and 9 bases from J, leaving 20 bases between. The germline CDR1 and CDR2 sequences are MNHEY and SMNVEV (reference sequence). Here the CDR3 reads CASSVHPGFGEQFF. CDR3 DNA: TGTGCCAGCTCGGTCCACCCCGGTTTCGGTGAGCAGTTCTTC.

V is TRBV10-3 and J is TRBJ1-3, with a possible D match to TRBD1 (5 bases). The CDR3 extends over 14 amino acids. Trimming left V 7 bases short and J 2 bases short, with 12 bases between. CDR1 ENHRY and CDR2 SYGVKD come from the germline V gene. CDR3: CAITETEPGNTIYF. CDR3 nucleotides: TGTGCCATCACCGAGACAGAGCCTGGAAACACCATATATTTT.

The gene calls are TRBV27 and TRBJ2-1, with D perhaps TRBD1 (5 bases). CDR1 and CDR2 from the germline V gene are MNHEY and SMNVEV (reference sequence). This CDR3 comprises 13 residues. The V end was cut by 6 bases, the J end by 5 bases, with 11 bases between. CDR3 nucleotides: TGTGCCAGCAGCCTTGACAGCAACAATGAGCAGTTCTTC. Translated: CASSLDSNNEQFF.

The CDR3 is CASKDSNLYEQYF. The DNA of the CDR3 is TGTGCCAGCAAGGACAGTAATCTCTACGAGCAGTACTTC. The chain uses TRBV27 and TRBJ2-7; tentatively, D is TRBD1 (6 bases). Trimming cost V 7 bases and J 3 bases, with 13 bases left between them. Germline V CDR1 and CDR2: MNHEY, SMNVEV (reference sequence). The CDR3 has 13 amino acids.

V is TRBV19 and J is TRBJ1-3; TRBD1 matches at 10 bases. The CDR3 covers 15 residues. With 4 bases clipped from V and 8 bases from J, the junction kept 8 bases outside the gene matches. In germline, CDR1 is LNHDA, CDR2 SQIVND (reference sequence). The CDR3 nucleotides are TGTGCCAGTAGTACGCGACAGGGGGCGAGGCACACCATATATTTT. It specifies CASSTRQGARHTIYF.

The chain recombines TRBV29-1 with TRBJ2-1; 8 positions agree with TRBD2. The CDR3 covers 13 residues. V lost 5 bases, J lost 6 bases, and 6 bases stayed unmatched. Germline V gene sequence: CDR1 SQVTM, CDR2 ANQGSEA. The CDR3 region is CSVLREASNEQFF. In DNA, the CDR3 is TGCAGCGTTCTGCGGGAGGCATCCAATGAGCAGTTCTTC.

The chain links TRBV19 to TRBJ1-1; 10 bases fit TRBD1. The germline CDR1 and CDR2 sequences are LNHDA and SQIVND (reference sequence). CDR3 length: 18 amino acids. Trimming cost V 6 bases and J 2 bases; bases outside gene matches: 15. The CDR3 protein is CASSRSPRDRGRNTEAFF. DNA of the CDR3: TGTGCCAGTAGCCGAAGCCCTCGGGACAGGGGTCGAAACACTGAAGCTTTCTTT.

CDR3 sequence: CASSRSGPDTQYF. The CDR3 nucleotides read TGTGCCAGCAGCCGTAGCGGGCCAGATACGCAGTATTTT. The gene calls are TRBV11-3 and TRBJ2-3; 7 bases line up with TRBD2. Germline V gives CDR1 SGHNT, CDR2 YENEEA. Trimming took 5 bases from V and 4 from J; bases not matched to a gene: 3. The CDR3 consists of 13 residues. The full variable domain, rest sourced from reference TRBV11-3 and TRBJ2-3, is EAGVVQSPRYKIIEKKQPVAFWCNPISGHNTLYWYLQNLGQGPELLIRYENEEAVDDSQLPKDRFSAERLKGVDSTLKIQPAELGDSAVYLCASSRSGPDTQYFGPGTRLTVL.

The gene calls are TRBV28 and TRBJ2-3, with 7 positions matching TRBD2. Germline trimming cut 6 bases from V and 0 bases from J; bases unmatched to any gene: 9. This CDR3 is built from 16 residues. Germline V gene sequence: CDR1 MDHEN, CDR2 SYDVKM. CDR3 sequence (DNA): TGTGCCAGCAGCGTTGGCGGGGGTTACAGCACAGATACGCAGTATTTT. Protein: CASSVGGGYSTDTQYF.

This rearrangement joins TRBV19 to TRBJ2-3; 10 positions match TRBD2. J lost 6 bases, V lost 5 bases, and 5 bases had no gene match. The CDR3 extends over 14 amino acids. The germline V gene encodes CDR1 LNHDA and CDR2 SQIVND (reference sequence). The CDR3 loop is CASSLAGVYDTQYF. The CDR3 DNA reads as TGTGCCAGTAGTCTAGCGGGAGTATACGATACGCAGTATTTT.

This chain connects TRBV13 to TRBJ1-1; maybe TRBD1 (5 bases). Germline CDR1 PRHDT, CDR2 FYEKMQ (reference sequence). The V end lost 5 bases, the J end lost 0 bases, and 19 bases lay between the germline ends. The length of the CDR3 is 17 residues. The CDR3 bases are TGTGCCAGCAGCCAACACCGACAGCCCCTCATGAACACTGAAGCTTTCTTT. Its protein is CASSQHRQPLMNTEAFF.

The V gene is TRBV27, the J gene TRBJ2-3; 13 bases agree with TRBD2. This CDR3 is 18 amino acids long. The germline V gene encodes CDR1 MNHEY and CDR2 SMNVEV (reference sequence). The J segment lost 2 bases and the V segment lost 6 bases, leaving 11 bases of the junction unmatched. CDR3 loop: CASSQGTSGIPTTDTQYF. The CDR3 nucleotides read TGTGCCAGCAGCCAAGGGACTAGCGGGATACCTACCACAGATACGCAGTATTTT.

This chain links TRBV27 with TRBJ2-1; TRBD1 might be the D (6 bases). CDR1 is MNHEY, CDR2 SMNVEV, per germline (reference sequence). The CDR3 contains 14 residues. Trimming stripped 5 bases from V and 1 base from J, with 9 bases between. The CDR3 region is CASSLRGSYNEQFF. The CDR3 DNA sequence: TGTGCCAGCAGTCTTAGGGGGTCCTACAATGAGCAGTTCTTC.

The CDR3 sequence is CASGQLNEKLFF. The CDR3 coding sequence is TGTGCCAGCGGACAGCTTAATGAAAAACTGTTTTTT. The rearrangement joins TRBV7-6 to TRBJ1-4, with D possibly matching TRBD1 (6 bases). Germline CDR1 reads SGHVS; CDR2 reads FNYEAQ. The ends were cut back, 8 bases at V and 4 bases at J, with 8 bases in the middle. The CDR3 loop spans 12 amino acids. Complete variable domain (other parts from reference TRBV7-6 and TRBJ1-4): GAGVSQSPRYKVTKRGQDVALRCDPISGHVSLYWYRQALGQGPEFLTYFNYEAQQDKSGLPNDRFSAERPEGSISTLTIQRTEQRDSAMYRCASGQLNEKLFFGSGTQLSVL.

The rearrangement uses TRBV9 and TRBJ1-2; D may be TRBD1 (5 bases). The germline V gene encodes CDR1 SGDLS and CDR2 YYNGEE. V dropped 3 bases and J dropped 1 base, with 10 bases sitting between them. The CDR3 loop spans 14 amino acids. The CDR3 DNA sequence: TGTGCCAGCAGCGGTTCGGGACTTAACTATGGCTACACCTTC. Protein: CASSGSGLNYGYTF.

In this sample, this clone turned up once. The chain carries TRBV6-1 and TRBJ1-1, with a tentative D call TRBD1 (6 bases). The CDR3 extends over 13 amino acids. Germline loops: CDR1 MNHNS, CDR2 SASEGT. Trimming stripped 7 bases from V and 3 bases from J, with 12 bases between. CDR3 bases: TGTGCCAGCAAAAGACAGGTGGACACTGAAGCTTTCTTT. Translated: CASKRQVDTEAFF.